This is a list of T cell receptor beta chains from one sample in a study of T cell changes during pregnancy in multiple sclerosis. Sequenced by immunoSEQ multiplex PCR; TCRdb stores in-frame clones only, minus some. This table has around 55,000 clones, 93% appearing once. The sequenced sample was CD8+ T cells from peripheral blood mononuclear cells, obtained in the second trimester of pregnancy. These receptors all come from a female donor with multiple sclerosis, enrolled in a pregnancy study. The CDR3 runs from the conserved cysteine through the conserved F or W. A D gene is named only where the DNA matches it firmly. Rows may omit the clone size; those that give it use once, few, many or a size class.

clone_size	v_call	j_call	d_call	cdr3_nt	cdr3_aa
-	TRBV10-3	TRBJ1-5	-	TGTGCCATCAGTGAGACAGGATCTCAGCCCCAGCATTTT	CAISETGSQPQHF
-	TRBV7-6	TRBJ2-7	TRBD1	TGTGCCAGCAGCCCAGAACTGGGTACAGGGGATTACGAGCAGTACTTC	CASSPELGTGDYEQYF
-	TRBV7-2	TRBJ2-7	TRBD1	TGTGCCAGCAGTCTGACAGGGGCCTACGAGCAGTACTTC	CASSLTGAYEQYF
-	TRBV4-3	TRBJ2-1	-	TGCGCCAGCAGCCAAGATCGGCTTTTGGGGGGTAACAATGAGCAGTTCTTC	CASSQDRLLGGNNEQFF
-	TRBV5-1	TRBJ2-1	-	TGCGCCAGCAGCTTACAGGCTAATTCCTACAATGAGCAGTTCTTC	CASSLQANSYNEQFF
-	TRBV9	TRBJ2-1	-	TGTGCCAGCAGCGTAGAACGGGAGTTCGATGAGCAGTTCTTC	CASSVEREFDEQFF
-	TRBV27	TRBJ2-3	-	TGTGCCACCCACCAAGGGGTCGATACGCAGTATTTT	CATHQGVDTQYF
once	TRBV19	TRBJ2-1	-	TGTGCCAGTAGTATCGGTTACAATGAGCAGTTCTTC	CASSIGYNEQFF
few	TRBV28	TRBJ1-1	-	TGTGCCACCTCCGGGGAGGCCCTTGAAGCTTTCTTT	CATSGEALEAFF
-	TRBV13	TRBJ2-7	-	TGTGCCAGCAGCTTAGGCGATTCAGAGGGGCAGTACTTC	CASSLGDSEGQYF
-	TRBV6-5	TRBJ1-2	-	TGTGCCAGCAGTTACTCGGCCTCGGGGGGTACCGGCTACACCTTC	CASSYSASGGTGYTF
-	TRBV7-3	TRBJ2-7	TRBD2	TGTGCCAGCAGCTTAATCGGCAGCGGGAGTCCCCACGAGCAGTACTTC	CASSLIGSGSPHEQYF
-	TRBV27	TRBJ2-5	TRBD2	TGTGCCAGCAGTACCCTGGGACTAGCGGGAGGAACGGAGACCCAGTACTTC	CASSTLGLAGGTETQYF
-	TRBV27	TRBJ2-1	-	TGTGCCAGCAGTTCTAACAGGGCAGAGCAGTTCTTC	CASSSNRAEQFF
-	TRBV10-3	TRBJ1-3	-	TGTGCCATCAGTCTCTACCCCACGAGCTCTGGAAACACCATATATTTT	CAISLYPTSSGNTIYF
-	TRBV29-1	TRBJ2-1	TRBD1	TGCAGCGTGGGACAGGGCTCCTACAATGAGCAGTTCTTC	CSVGQGSYNEQFF
-	TRBV2	TRBJ2-7	-	TGTGCCAGCAATCGCGGGGGCACCTACGAGCAGTACTTC	CASNRGGTYEQYF
-	TRBV7-3	TRBJ1-1	-	TGTGCCAGCAGCCCGGCAGGTGGGGCCACTGAAGCTTTCTTT	CASSPAGGATEAFF
once	TRBV5-5	TRBJ2-7	TRBD2	TGTGCCAGCAGCCGTGGACTAGCGGGAGAAAACGAGCAGTACTTC	CASSRGLAGENEQYF
-	TRBV28	TRBJ1-2	TRBD1	TGTGCCAGCAGTGCTCTAGGGGACAGATATGGCTACACCTTC	CASSALGDRYGYTF
-	TRBV4-2	TRBJ2-1	-	TGTGCCAGCAGCCAAGAAGGGGAGGGGGGATTACCTTACAATGAGCAGTTCTTC	CASSQEGEGGLPYNEQFF
-	TRBV2	TRBJ1-5	-	TGTGCCAGCAGCGCCGGAGGTGGGGATCGGTATAGCAATCAGCCCCAGCATTTT	CASSAGGGDRYSNQPQHF
-	TRBV14	TRBJ2-7	-	TGTGCCAGCAGCCAGGACTTCGAGGCAATCACCTACGAGCAGTACTTC	CASSQDFEAITYEQYF
-	TRBV2	TRBJ2-1	-	TGTGCCAGCAGTTTGAGAAGGGGTATGGGGGAGGCCATGAATGAGCAGTTCTTC	CASSLRRGMGEAMNEQFF
-	TRBV14	TRBJ1-2	-	TGTGCCAGCAGCCAAGATCAGGGAAGTTACTACTATGGCTACACCTTC	CASSQDQGSYYYGYTF
-	TRBV30	TRBJ2-7	TRBD1	TGTGCCTGGAGTCTACGGGACAGAGACTACGAGCAGTACTTC	CAWSLRDRDYEQYF
-	TRBV11-2	TRBJ1-2	-	TGTGCCAGCAGCTTAGAGAGGGGGGGCCTAGAGAGCTATGGCTACACCTTC	CASSLERGGLESYGYTF
-	TRBV6-5	TRBJ2-5	-	TGTGCCAGCAGTTTGTCGGGACTTCTATACCAAGAGACCCAGTACTTC	CASSLSGLLYQETQYF
-	TRBV11-2	TRBJ2-6	TRBD2	TGTGCCAGCAGCTACACTAGCGGGATCTCTGGGGCCAACGTCCTGACTTTC	CASSYTSGISGANVLTF